This T cell receptor (beta chain) was retrieved from a study of blood T cell repertoires in COVID-19. The wider study: Sources were T cells, B-cell-depleted T cells, or PBMCs; the material itself was cDNA or gDNA.

V was shortened by 7 bases and J by 7 bases, with 19 bases between the two germline ends. Germline V gene sequence: CDR1 KGHSH, CDR2 LQKENI. The length of the CDR3 is 14 residues. TCRdb's copy holds only in-frame clones and misses some; the assay was immunoSEQ multiplex PCR. The sample carries around 250,000 clones, approximately 89% recorded once. Sequencing was performed on PBMCs or T cells enriched from blood (not recorded which). The chain has TRBV18 and TRBJ1-1; D gene ambiguous. The clonotype comes from a woman aged 40 to 50 with acute COVID-19. The CDR3 DNA follows: TGTGCCAGCTTTCTGGTGGATCGGGTGGGTGAAGCTTTCTTT. Translating it yields CASFLVDRVGEAFF.